This is a list of T cell receptor beta chains from one sample in a study of shared clonotypes between healthy human individuals. Clones were sequenced by immunoSEQ multiplex PCR, and TCRdb holds only the in-frame ones, with some missing. Of about 1.5 million clones listed, roughly 95% are singletons. Sequences were obtained from naive CD4+ T cells sorted from blood. These receptors came from a man aged 25 to 40 in good health. Each CDR3 is given with its conserved first and last residue.

j_gene | v_gene | CDR3aa
TRBJ1-2 | TRBV10-1 | CASSESVGAAIGYTF
TRBJ2-5 | TRBV30 | CAWSGGETGPQETQYF
TRBJ2-5 | TRBV5-4 | CASSLGGSYQETQYF
TRBJ2-5 | TRBV7-9 | CASSPRNQETQYF
TRBJ1-5 | TRBV28 | CASLTMRGSNQPQHF
TRBJ2-2 | TRBV7-9 | CASSISGGDRGTTGELFF
TRBJ2-7 | TRBV9 | CASSQNTRGPNGEQYF
TRBJ1-5 | TRBV7-9 | CASSLAGSNQPQHF
TRBJ2-2 | TRBV7-3 | CASSTAGGNTGELFF
TRBJ1-5 | TRBV2 | CASGESNQPQHF
TRBJ1-3 | TRBV18 | CASSPLTGSGNTIYF
TRBJ2-7 | TRBV4-1 | CASSPTLETGGALEEQYF
TRBJ2-5 | TRBV7-9 | CASSLAVETQYF
TRBJ2-3 | TRBV19 | CASSGTTSATDTQYF
TRBJ2-5 | TRBV18 | CASSGGRGETQYF
TRBJ2-2 | TRBV6-5 | CASTRGGELFF
TRBJ2-7 | TRBV5-4 | CASSYGLAEYEQYF